The source of this T cell receptor beta chain is a study of shared clonotypes between healthy human individuals. Study-wide results and caveats: Generation probabilities were higher for clonotypes shared across all four sorted-subset donors than for unshared ones.

CDR1 GTSNPN and CDR2 SVGIG come from the germline V gene (reference sequence). The CDR3 extends over 15 amino acids. Trimming removed 5 bases from V and 4 bases from J; junction bases left unmatched: 10. About this clone: The antigen remains undetermined.

CD45RA+ naive and CD45RA-negative memory subsets were separated from CD4+ cells. Assay used: immunoSEQ multiplex PCR; TCRdb lists only in-frame clones, some missing. The sample yields approximately 1,500,000 clones, around 97% seen once. The sequencing sample was made of naive CD4+ T cells sorted from blood. The subset here: CD45RA+ positively selected. The chain links TRBV30 to TRBJ2-1; 8 nucleotides match TRBD2. This receptor was taken from a man aged 25 to 40 in good health. The CDR3 nucleotides read TGTGCCTGGCGGAACTTAGCGGGGCGGTACAATGAGCAGTTCTTC. Amino acid sequence: CAWRNLAGRYNEQFF.